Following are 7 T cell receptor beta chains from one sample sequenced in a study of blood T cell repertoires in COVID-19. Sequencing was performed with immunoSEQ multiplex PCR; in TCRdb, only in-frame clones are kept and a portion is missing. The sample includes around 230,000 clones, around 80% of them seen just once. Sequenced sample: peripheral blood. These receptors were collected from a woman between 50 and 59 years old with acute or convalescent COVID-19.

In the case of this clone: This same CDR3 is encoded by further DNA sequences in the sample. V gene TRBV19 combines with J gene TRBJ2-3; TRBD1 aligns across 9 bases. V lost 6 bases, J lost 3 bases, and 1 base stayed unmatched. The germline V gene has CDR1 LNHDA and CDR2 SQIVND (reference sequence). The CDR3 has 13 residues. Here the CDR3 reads CASRDRGTDTQYF. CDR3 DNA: TGTGCCAGTAGGGACAGGGGAACAGATACGCAGTATTTT.

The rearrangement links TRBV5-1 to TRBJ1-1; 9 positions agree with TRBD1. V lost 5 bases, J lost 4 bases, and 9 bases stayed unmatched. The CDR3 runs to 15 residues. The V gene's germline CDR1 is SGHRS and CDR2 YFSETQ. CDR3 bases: TGCGCCAGCAGTCTCCTGGGGACAGGGAGCACTGAAGCTTTCTTT. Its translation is CASSLLGTGSTEAFF.

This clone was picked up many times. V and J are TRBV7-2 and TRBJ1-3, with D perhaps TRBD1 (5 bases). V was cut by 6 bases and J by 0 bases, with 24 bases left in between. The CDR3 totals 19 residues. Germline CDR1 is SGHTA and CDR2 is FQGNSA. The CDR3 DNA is TGTGCCAGCAGACCTAGGTTGTTGACAGACCTCCCCTCTGGAAACACCATATATTTT. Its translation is CASRPRLLTDLPSGNTIYF. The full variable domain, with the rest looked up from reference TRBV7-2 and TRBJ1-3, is GAGVSQSPSNKVTEKGKDVELRCDPISGHTALYWYRQSLGQGLEFLIYFQGNSAPDKSGLPSDRFSAERTGGSVSTLTIQRTQQEDSAVYLCASRPRLLTDLPSGNTIYFGEGSWLTVV.

In DNA form, the CDR3 reads TGTGCCAGCAGCTTGGGGACAGTAGACGAGCAGTACTTC. This encodes CASSLGTVDEQYF. V gene TRBV5-4 combines with J gene TRBJ2-7; TRBD1 is a possible D gene (6 bases). With 0 bases removed from V and 5 bases from J, the gap between germline ends came to 9 bases. The germline CDR1 and CDR2 sequences are SGHNT and YYREEE (reference sequence). The CDR3 contains 13 residues.

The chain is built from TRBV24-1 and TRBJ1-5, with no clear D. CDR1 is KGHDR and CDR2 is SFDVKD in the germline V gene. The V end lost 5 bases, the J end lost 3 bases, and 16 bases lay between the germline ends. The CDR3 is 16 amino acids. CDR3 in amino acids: CATSADGGGYNQPQHF. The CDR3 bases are TGTGCCACCAGTGCCGACGGAGGAGGTTACAATCAGCCCCAGCATTTT.

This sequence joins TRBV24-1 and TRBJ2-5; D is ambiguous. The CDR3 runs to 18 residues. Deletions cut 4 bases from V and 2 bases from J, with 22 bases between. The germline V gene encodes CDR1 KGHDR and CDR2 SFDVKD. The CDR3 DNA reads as TGTGCCACCAGTGACCCCCGGAGTACGGCCGGAAATCAAGAGACCCAGTACTTC. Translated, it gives CATSDPRSTAGNQETQYF.

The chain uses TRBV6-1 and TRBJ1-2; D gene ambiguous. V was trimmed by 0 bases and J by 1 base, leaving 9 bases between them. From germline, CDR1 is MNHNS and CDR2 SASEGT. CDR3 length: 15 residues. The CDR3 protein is CASSEAMGDNYGYTF. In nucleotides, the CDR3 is TGTGCCAGCAGTGAAGCGATGGGAGATAACTATGGCTACACCTTC.